Each of the 2 T cell receptor beta chains below was sequenced from the same sample in a study of neurological immune-mediated disorders. TCRdb ran MiXCR on the 5' RACE reads and lists one entry per CDR3 protein. The sample lists some 89,000 distinct CDR3 sequences; about 4% were seen once. The time point here: longitudinal time-point 3. The sequencing input was PBMCs. These receptor sequences come from a woman aged 60 to 75 with multiple sclerosis.

In this sample, this clonotype turned up many times. The CDR3 nucleotides read TGCGCCAGCAGCCTTCCGATCCCCCTTATGCAGCCCCAGCATTTT. Translating gives CASSLPIPLMQPQHF. The genes are TRBV4-1 and TRBJ1-5; D remains ambiguous. V dropped 4 bases and J dropped 7 bases, with 17 bases sitting between them. In germline, CDR1 is MGHRA, CDR2 YSYEKL. The CDR3 is 15 residues long.

This clonotype was counted at least ten times. V gene TRBV6-5 combines with J gene TRBJ2-3; D unresolved. Deletions cut 2 bases from V and 2 bases from J, with 8 bases between. This CDR3 region has 14 residues. Germline V gene sequence: CDR1 MNHEY, CDR2 SVGAGI. CDR3 DNA: TGTGCCAGCAGTTACCAAGAAAACACAGATACGCAGTATTTT. This encodes CASSYQENTDTQYF.